These 18 T cell receptor beta chains share one sample of origin, sequenced in a study of blood T cell repertoires in COVID-19. TCRdb keeps only in-frame clones here, not all; method: immunoSEQ multiplex PCR. The table records 200,000 to 300,000 clones, 83% of them present only once. Sample: peripheral blood. These receptors were obtained from a human donor in a cohort sampled during active COVID-19.

The sample holds one count of this clone. The J gene is TRBJ1-2, the V gene TRBV4-2; D is possibly TRBD1 (6 bases). The CDR3 covers 15 residues. V lost 0 bases and J 3 bases, leaving 11 bases between the germline ends. The germline CDR1 and CDR2 sequences are LGHNA and YNFKEQ. The CDR3 coding sequence is TGTGCCAGCAGCCAAGACAGGGGTTACGACTATGGCTACACCTTC. Translated: CASSQDRGYDYGYTF.

The CDR3 region has the DNA TGTGCCAGCAGACGCCGGCAGGGGGCCCCTCTCGAGCAGTACTTC. Encoded protein: CASRRRQGAPLEQYF. The chain has TRBV6-5 and TRBJ2-7, with 8 bases aligning to TRBD1. This CDR3 has 15 residues. Germline CDR1 reads MNHEY; CDR2 reads SVGAGI. Unmatched junction bases numbered 13, after V lost 6 bases and J lost 6 bases.

V usage is TRBV6-2 or TRBV6-3 and J usage is TRBJ1-6, with 8 bases fitting TRBD1. The J segment lost 4 bases and the V segment lost 2 bases, leaving 4 bases of the junction unmatched. The germline gives CDR1 MNHEY, CDR2 SVGEGT. CDR3 length: 16 residues. The CDR3 sequence is CASSYGTGEYNSPLHF. CDR3 sequence (DNA): TGTGCCAGCAGTTACGGGACAGGTGAATATAATTCACCCCTCCACTTT.

This chain connects TRBV6-1 to TRBJ2-4, with 11 bases that match TRBD2. After removal of 0 bases from V and 2 bases from J, the junction contained 12 bases not matched to a gene. Germline V gene lookup returns CDR1 MNHNS and CDR2 SASEGT. This CDR3 is 20 amino acids long. The DNA for the CDR3 is TGTGCCAGCAGTGAAGCTTTTAGCGGGAGGGCCGAGTTGTCCAAAAACATTCAGTACTTC. Amino acid sequence: CASSEAFSGRAELSKNIQYF.

The chain couples TRBV27 to TRBJ2-1; 7 bases are a match to TRBD2. This CDR3 contains 13 residues. Germline trimming cut 5 bases from V and 7 bases from J; bases unmatched to any gene: 5. Germline lookup yields CDR1 MNHEY and CDR2 SMNVEV (reference sequence). The CDR3 sequence is CASSSTSENEQFF. Written as DNA, the CDR3 is TGTGCCAGCAGTAGCACTAGCGAAAATGAGCAGTTCTTC.

This clone came up many times. V usage is TRBV12-5 and J usage is TRBJ2-3; D gene ambiguous. Germline CDR1 reads LGHNT; CDR2 reads FRNRAP. CDR3 length: 16 residues. The V and J ends lost 1 base and 3 bases respectively, with 14 bases between them. CDR3 sequence: CASGLGSSAPTDTQYF. CDR3 sequence (DNA): TGTGCTAGTGGTTTGGGTTCAAGCGCCCCAACAGATACGCAGTATTTT.

The chain couples TRBV6-5 to TRBJ1-4, with unresolved D. This CDR3 has 15 residues. V was trimmed by 5 bases and J by 1 base, leaving 11 bases between them. CDR1 is MNHEY, CDR2 SVGAGI, per germline. This CDR3 reads CASSREPGTNEKLFF. Here the CDR3 DNA reads TGTGCCAGCAGTAGGGAGCCGGGAACTAATGAAAAACTGTTTTTT.

Comment on this clone: The junction does not match germline at one end; this may be a read error. The chain links TRBV5-4 to TRBJ2-7; 12 positions match TRBD1. This CDR3 region has 15 residues. CDR1 is SGHNT, CDR2 YYREEE, per germline (reference sequence). The CDR3: CASSYGTGGSHEQYF. The CDR3 DNA sequence: TGTGCCAGCAGCTACGGGACAGGGGGCTCCCACGAGCAGTACTTC.

The chain has TRBV11-1 and TRBJ2-5, with D possibly matching TRBD2 (6 bases). The CDR3 sequence is 13 residues long. Between the trimmed V and J ends, which lost 3 bases and 5 bases, there was a span of 10 bases. Germline V gives CDR1 SGHAT, CDR2 FQDESV (reference sequence). The CDR3 here is CASSFVGGETQYF. The CDR3 bases are TGTGCCAGCAGCTTTGTTGGGGGGGAGACCCAGTACTTC.

A few counts support this clone. The rearrangement joins TRBV6-5 to TRBJ1-6; 9 bases map to TRBD1. This CDR3 region has 15 residues. From germline, CDR1 is MNHEY and CDR2 SVGAGI. The junction had 8 bases not matched to a gene; V was cut back by 6 bases and J by 8 bases. CDR3 sequence reads: CASSPTGQGHSPLHF. In DNA form, the CDR3 reads TGTGCCAGCAGCCCGACTGGACAGGGGCATTCACCCCTCCACTTT.

The chain couples TRBV2 to TRBJ2-3; D is possibly TRBD2 (5 bases). This CDR3 has 14 amino acids. The V gene lost 10 bases and the J gene lost 1 base, with 15 bases spanning the gap. Germline values: CDR1 SNHLY, CDR2 FYNNEI. The CDR3: CATSRDLGTDTQYF. CDR3 in DNA: TGTGCCACTTCGAGGGATCTGGGCACAGATACGCAGTATTTT.

The chain combines TRBV9 with TRBJ1-5; D may be TRBD1 (6 bases). Germline-derived CDR1 and CDR2 are SGDLS and YYNGEE. The CDR3 is 13 amino acids. V was pared by 7 bases and J by 5 bases, with 13 bases between. The CDR3 loop reads CASGRGSDQPQHF. The CDR3 DNA reads TGTGCCAGCGGGAGGGGGAGTGATCAGCCCCAGCATTTT.

The chain employs TRBV11-2 and TRBJ2-7; 10 bases agree with TRBD1. Unmatched junction bases numbered 8, after V lost 4 bases and J lost 5 bases. CDR3 length: 15 residues. In germline, CDR1 is SGHAT, CDR2 FQNNGV. Written as DNA, the CDR3 is TGTGCCAGCAGCTCATCGGGACAGGGGAGGGACGAGCAGTACTTC. Translated, it gives CASSSSGQGRDEQYF.

The chain joins TRBV29-1 to TRBJ2-1; 14 bases line up with TRBD2. CDR3 length: 20 residues. V shed 3 bases and J 0 bases; nucleotides not matched to a gene: 13. Germline V gene lookup returns CDR1 SQVTM and CDR2 ANQGSEA. In DNA form, the CDR3 reads TGCAGCGTTGACCCCCCGGGACTAGCGGGAGTTCCTAGCTCCTACAATGAGCAGTTCTTC. This translates into CSVDPPGLAGVPSSYNEQFF.

The rearrangement links TRBV30 to TRBJ2-5; TRBD2 might be the D (5 bases). V was pared by 3 bases and J by 0 bases, with 11 bases between. CDR1 GTSNPN and CDR2 SVGIG come from the germline V gene (reference sequence). The CDR3 sequence is 14 residues long. The CDR3 DNA reads as TGTGCCTGGAGCGGCGGGCGGAACCAAGAGACCCAGTACTTC. As protein: CAWSGGRNQETQYF.

The V call is TRBV5-4, the J call TRBJ2-2, with D hard to call. Germline CDR1 SGHNT, CDR2 YYREEE (reference sequence). This CDR3 is 14 amino acids long. Trimming pared 0 bases from V and 3 bases from J, leaving 6 bases between. The CDR3 region is CASSLVSHTGELFF. The CDR3 DNA sequence: TGTGCCAGCAGCTTGGTCAGTCACACCGGGGAGCTGTTTTTT. The variable domain in full, with the rest retrieved from reference TRBV5-4 and TRBJ2-2, is ETGVTQSPTHLIKTRGQQVTLRCSSQSGHNTVSWYQQALGQGPQFIFQYYREEENGRGNFPPRFSGLQFPNYSSELNVNALELDDSALYLCASSLVSHTGELFFGEGSRLTVL.

The rearrangement links TRBV6-5 to TRBJ1-5; D uncertain. Germline V CDR1 and CDR2: MNHEY, SVGAGI. V lost 6 bases, J lost 3 bases, and 9 bases lay in between. This CDR3 has 13 residues. The chain's CDR3 is CASSRQSNQPQHF. CDR3 bases: TGTGCCAGCAGCAGGCAGTCCAATCAGCCCCAGCATTTT.

The chain couples TRBV30 to TRBJ1-1, with 8 bases identical to TRBD1. The CDR3 sequence is 13 residues long. With 8 bases clipped from V and 6 bases from J, the junction kept 11 bases outside the gene matches. Germline CDR1 reads GTSNPN; CDR2 reads SVGIG (reference sequence). CDR3: CARRQGNTPEAFF. CDR3 in DNA: TGTGCCAGACGACAGGGGAATACACCTGAAGCTTTCTTT. Using reference TRBV30 and TRBJ1-1 for the parts outside the CDR3, the full variable domain is SQTIHQWPATLVQPVGSPLSLECTVEGTSNPNLYWYRQAAGRGLQLLFYSVGIGQISSEVPQNLSASRPQDRQFILSSKKLLLSDSGFYLCARRQGNTPEAFFGQGTRLTVV.